The clone carrying this TCR beta chain occurred many times. These data come from a study of prognosis after radiotherapy for stage I lung cancer. Study details: Histologically, the tumors comprised squamous cell carcinoma in over 5 patients and adenocarcinoma in over ten.

Genomic DNA provided the template from which TCR beta CDR3 was amplified by two-round multiplex PCR. Every TRBV and TRBJ gene had its own specific primer in first-round PCR. TCRdb ran MiXCR on the multiplex PCR reads and lists one entry per CDR3 protein. The table records nearly 25,000 distinct CDR3 sequences, about 36% of them present only once. The CDR3 contains 15 residues. Germline V gene data show CDR1 as GTSNPN and CDR2 as SVGIG (reference sequence). V was pared by 0 bases and J by 7 bases, with 15 bases between. This chain joins TRBV30 and TRBJ1-4, with D unclear. The source was PBMCs, collected before or after stereotactic body radiation therapy (not recorded which). This TCR was sampled from a donor aged 50 or older with non-small cell lung cancer. The CDR3 sequence is CAWSVLATSSEKLFF. CDR3 DNA sequence: TGTGCCTGGAGTGTTCTGGCAACGAGTAGTGAAAAACTGTTTTTT. Full variable domain (missing parts from reference TRBV30 and TRBJ1-4): SQTIHQWPATLVQPVGSPLSLECTVEGTSNPNLYWYRQAAGRGLQLLFYSVGIGQISSEVPQNLSASRPQDRQFILSSKKLLLSDSGFYLCAWSVLATSSEKLFFGSGTQLSVL.